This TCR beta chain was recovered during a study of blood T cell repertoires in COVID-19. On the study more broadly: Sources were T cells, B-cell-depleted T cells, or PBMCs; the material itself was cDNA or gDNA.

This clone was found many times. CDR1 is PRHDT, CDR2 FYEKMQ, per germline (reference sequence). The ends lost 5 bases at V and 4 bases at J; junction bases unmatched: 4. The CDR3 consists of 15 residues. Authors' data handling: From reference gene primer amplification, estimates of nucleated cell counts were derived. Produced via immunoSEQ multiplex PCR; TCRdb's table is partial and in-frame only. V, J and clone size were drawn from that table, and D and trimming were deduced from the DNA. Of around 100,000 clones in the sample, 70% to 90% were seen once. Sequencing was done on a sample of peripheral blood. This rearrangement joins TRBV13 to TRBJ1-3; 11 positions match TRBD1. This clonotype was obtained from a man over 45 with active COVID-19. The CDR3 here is CASSLRTGGGNTIYF. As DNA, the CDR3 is TGTGCCAGCAGCCTAAGGACAGGGGGCGGAAACACCATATATTTT.